Included here is one TCR beta chain sequence, with context. As yet, its antigen is unknown. The data were taken from a study of cytomegalovirus exposure and HLA in healthy donors. V was clipped by 0 bases and J by 2 bases; unmatched bases: 13. Germline-derived CDR1 and CDR2 are LGHNA and YSLEER. The CDR3 length is 20 residues. 60 Vbeta and 13 Jbeta primers were used in PCR. Method: immunoSEQ multiplex PCR; TCRdb's copy keeps in-frame clones and lacks some. In total, the table holds tens of thousands of clones. Study results and caveats: Versus the roughly 690-donor mean, an Asian-associated ancestry cluster reportedly showed fewer N-insertions in a later analysis. TRBV6-2, TRBV6-3 and other indistinguishable V segments were excluded.

The J gene is TRBJ2-3, the V gene TRBV4-3, with 11 positions matching TRBD2. The TCR was taken from a woman aged 55 to 70 in good health and CMV-seropositive. What was sequenced was PBMCs. CDR3 region: CASSQDWASGGQTFTDTQYF. CDR3 DNA: TGCGCCAGCAGCCAAGATTGGGCTAGCGGGGGGCAAACCTTCACAGATACGCAGTATTTT.